One and the same sample provided the 28 T cell receptor beta chains below, sequenced in a study of shared clonotypes between healthy human individuals. Clones were sequenced by immunoSEQ multiplex PCR, and TCRdb holds only the in-frame ones, with some missing. This table holds millions of clones, roughly 95% found once. Sequencing was done on a sample of naive CD4+ T cells sorted from blood. The subset: CD45RA+ positively selected. These receptors came from a man between 18 and 35 years old in good health.

This chain connects TRBV7-8 to TRBJ1-5; no definite D call. CDR1 is SGHVS and CDR2 is FQNEAQ in the germline V gene. V was pared by 1 base and J by 0 bases, with 7 bases between. The CDR3 is 15 amino acids. The CDR3 DNA is TGTGCCAGCAGCTTAGTTTCCAATAGCAATCAGCCCCAGCATTTT. Translating gives CASSLVSNSNQPQHF.

The rearrangement links TRBV25-1 to TRBJ2-1, with D possibly being TRBD1 or TRBD2 (5 bases each). Trimming stripped 4 bases from V and 2 bases from J, with 15 bases between. The CDR3 spans 16 residues. Germline values: CDR1 MGHDK, CDR2 SYGVNS. The CDR3 region has the DNA TGTGCCAGCAGTGTCCAGGGTAGGGGACCCTACAATGAGCAGTTCTTC. It encodes CASSVQGRGPYNEQFF.

The chain links TRBV5-1 to TRBJ2-3; 10 bases match TRBD2. The CDR3 is 16 amino acids. Germline trimming cut 4 bases from V and 5 bases from J; bases unmatched to any gene: 10. The germline CDR1 and CDR2 sequences are SGHRS and YFSETQ. This CDR3 reads CASSAYLAGARDTQYF. CDR3 coding DNA: TGCGCCAGCAGCGCATACCTAGCGGGAGCCAGAGATACGCAGTATTTT.

V usage is TRBV10-1 and J usage is TRBJ2-3, with 7 bases that match TRBD2. This CDR3 has 13 amino acids. After removal of 6 bases from V and 3 bases from J, the junction contained 3 bases not matched to a gene. Germline CDR1 reads WNHNN; CDR2 reads SYGVQD (reference sequence). The CDR3 sequence is CASSSGVTDTQYF. CDR3 nucleotides: TGCGCCAGCAGCAGCGGGGTAACAGATACGCAGTATTTT.

On this clone itself: The same CDR3 can be traced to other DNA sequences in this sample. The V gene is TRBV9, the J gene TRBJ1-1, with D hard to call. V was cut by 2 bases and J by 1 base, with 9 bases left in between. This CDR3 has 14 amino acids. Germline V gene lookup returns CDR1 SGDLS and CDR2 YYNGEE. The CDR3 DNA reads TGTGCCAGCAGCGTTGGTACGGCGAACACTGAAGCTTTCTTT. Protein sequence: CASSVGTANTEAFF.

This rearrangement joins TRBV30 to TRBJ2-7; D remains unclear. Trimming left V 2 bases short and J 0 bases short, with 11 bases between. CDR3 size: 14 residues. Germline-derived CDR1 and CDR2 are GTSNPN and SVGIG (reference sequence). The CDR3 DNA reads as TGTGCCTGGAGTACGGTTCGACGCTCCTACGAGCAGTACTTC. It translates to CAWSTVRRSYEQYF. Full variable domain (missing parts from reference TRBV30 and TRBJ2-7): SQTIHQWPATLVQPVGSPLSLECTVEGTSNPNLYWYRQAAGRGLQLLFYSVGIGQISSEVPQNLSASRPQDRQFILSSKKLLLSDSGFYLCAWSTVRRSYEQYFGPGTRLTVT.

The genes are TRBV6-5 and TRBJ1-6; D is uncertain. The CDR3 runs 15 residues. Germline CDR1 is MNHEY and CDR2 is SVGAGI. The germline V and J ends were trimmed by 6 bases and 8 bases, with 17 bases remaining between them. The CDR3 DNA is TGTGCCAGCAGCCGGGGATTGGGAGGTCATTCACCCCTCCACTTT. It translates to CASSRGLGGHSPLHF.

This sequence joins TRBV10-3 and TRBJ2-5; D unclear. The CDR3 consists of 12 residues. Germline V lookup: CDR1 ENHRY, CDR2 SYGVKD. The V end was cut by 8 bases, the J end by 2 bases, with 9 bases between. For the CDR3, the DNA is TGTGCCATCTCCGTGGGGCAAGAGACCCAGTACTTC. This translates into CAISVGQETQYF.

V usage is TRBV15 and J usage is TRBJ2-7; either TRBD1 or TRBD2 may fit D (7 bases each). The CDR3 runs 13 residues. The V end lost 7 bases, the J end lost 4 bases, and 14 bases lay between the germline ends. Germline V gives CDR1 LNHNV, CDR2 YYDKDF (reference sequence). CDR3 sequence: CATTTGRGYEQYF. The CDR3 nucleotides read TGTGCCACCACGACAGGGAGGGGATACGAGCAGTACTTC.

The J gene is TRBJ2-7, the V gene TRBV27, with TRBD1 matching 10 bases. Germline trimming cut 5 bases from V and 6 bases from J; bases unmatched to any gene: 10. Germline loops: CDR1 MNHEY, CDR2 SMNVEV (reference sequence). This CDR3 has 15 residues. The CDR3 nucleotides read TGTGCCAGCAGTAAAACCGGGACAGGGGTTTTCGAGCAGTACTTC. As protein: CASSKTGTGVFEQYF.

The rearrangement joins TRBV6-6 to TRBJ1-1, with 8 bases identical to TRBD1. J gave up 3 bases and V 5 bases, and 8 bases lay outside the gene matches. The CDR3 is 15 residues long. The germline V gene encodes CDR1 MNHNY and CDR2 SVGAGI (reference sequence). The CDR3 spells CASSPPGGWDTEAFF. The CDR3 DNA is TGTGCCAGCAGTCCACCAGGGGGCTGGGACACTGAAGCTTTCTTT.

This chain joins TRBV29-1 and TRBJ1-1; tentative D call: TRBD1 (5 bases). The CDR3 sequence is 12 residues long. V shed 4 bases and J shed 3 bases, with 9 bases lying between them. CDR1 is SQVTM, CDR2 ANQGSEA, per germline. CDR3 in amino acids: CSVVRGYTEAFF. CDR3 bases: TGCAGCGTTGTAAGGGGTTACACTGAAGCTTTCTTT.

A note on this clone: Other DNA sequences from this sample encode an identical CDR3 as well. DNA for the CDR3: TGCAGCGTTGAGGGACAGGGGCATGGCTACACCTTC. As protein: CSVEGQGHGYTF. J is TRBJ1-2 and V is TRBV29-1, with 10 bases fitting TRBD1. Germline loops: CDR1 SQVTM, CDR2 ANQGSEA. The CDR3 loop spans 12 amino acids. J was trimmed by 6 bases and V by 3 bases; bases with no gene match: 1.

The V gene is TRBV6-5, the J gene TRBJ1-6, with 7 bases that match TRBD1. The germline V gene has CDR1 MNHEY and CDR2 SVGAGI. The CDR3 consists of 16 residues. After removal of 0 bases from V and 7 bases from J, the junction contained 6 bases not matched to a gene. CDR3 sequence reads: CASSYSTGSPNSPLHF. CDR3 bases: TGTGCCAGCAGTTACTCGACAGGGTCCCCAAATTCACCCCTCCACTTT.

V is TRBV20-1 and J is TRBJ1-1; D not certain. Germline values: CDR1 DFQATT, CDR2 SNEGSKA (reference sequence). Trimming took 3 bases from V and 12 from J, leaving 11 bases between them. The length of the CDR3 is 10 residues. The CDR3 region is CSASLTKTFF. The CDR3 DNA reads TGCAGTGCTAGCCTCACCAAAACTTTCTTT.

The CDR3 loop reads CASGDRGYGYTF. The CDR3 nucleotides are TGTGCCAGTGGAGACAGGGGCTATGGCTACACCTTC. V is TRBV19 and J is TRBJ1-2; 8 bases agree with TRBD1. The germline V gene has CDR1 LNHDA and CDR2 SQIVND (reference sequence). The CDR3 is 12 amino acids. Unmatched junction bases numbered 3, after V lost 8 bases and J lost 4 bases.

In DNA, the CDR3 is TGTGCCAGCAGCTTAGATCGAGTGGCGGGGGGCGGAGGAGAGACCCAGTACTTC. This encodes CASSLDRVAGGGGETQYF. The chain is built from TRBV7-8 and TRBJ2-5; 8 positions match TRBD2. V was clipped by 1 base and J by 4 bases; unmatched bases: 14. This CDR3 region has 18 residues. Germline-derived CDR1 and CDR2 are SGHVS and FQNEAQ.

The rearrangement joins TRBV10-3 to TRBJ2-2; D is unclear. The V end lost 5 bases, the J end lost 5 bases, and 18 bases lay between the germline ends. CDR1 is ENHRY, CDR2 SYGVKD, per germline. The CDR3 totals 16 residues. CDR3 residues: CAISSSDSSKTGELFF. The CDR3 DNA is TGTGCCATCAGTTCCTCAGACTCTTCAAAAACCGGGGAGCTGTTTTTT.

The table lists this clone with a count of one. The J gene is TRBJ1-2, the V gene TRBV21-1; TRBD1 was called by the table and not checked on the DNA. TRBV21-1 is an annotated pseudogene. CDR3 length: 16 amino acids. The CDR3 region has the DNA TGTGCCAGCAGCAGGGGATCCGGGACAGAAAAGAATGGCTACACCTTC. It translates to CASSRGSGTEKNGYTF.

This sequence joins TRBV15 and TRBJ1-4; a possible D gene is TRBD1 (6 bases). V lost 5 bases and J lost 5, with 15 bases in between. The CDR3 extends over 15 amino acids. In germline, CDR1 is LNHNV, CDR2 YYDKDF (reference sequence). The CDR3 reads CATSRRTASNEKLFF. The CDR3 DNA reads as TGTGCCACCAGCCGCCGGACAGCCTCAAATGAAAAACTGTTTTTT.

A remark on this clone: Other DNA sequences of this sample code for an identical CDR3. J is TRBJ2-7 and V is TRBV7-9, with TRBD1 as a possible D gene (6 bases). Trimming removed 2 bases at V and 1 base at J, with 12 bases between. CDR1 is SEHNR and CDR2 is FQNEAQ in the germline V gene (reference sequence). The CDR3 consists of 15 residues. CDR3 loop: CASSLRGTGSYEQYF. Here the CDR3 DNA reads TGTGCCAGCAGCTTACGAGGTACAGGGTCCTACGAGCAGTACTTC.

The rearrangement joins TRBV9 to TRBJ2-5, with D perhaps matching TRBD2 (6 bases). V lost 4 bases and J lost 5, with 15 bases in between. CDR3 length: 14 amino acids. Germline assignment: CDR1 SGDLS and CDR2 YYNGEE. This CDR3 reads CASSTGLSGETQYF. Here the CDR3 DNA reads TGTGCCAGCAGCACGGGGCTGAGCGGGGAGACCCAGTACTTC.

The CDR3 DNA reads as TGCGCCAGCAGCTCCACGGGGGGGACCACTGAAGCTTTCTTT. This translates into CASSSTGGTTEAFF. This chain joins TRBV5-1 and TRBJ1-1; TRBD1 might be the D (5 bases). This CDR3 has 14 residues. The V end was cut by 3 bases, the J end by 4 bases, with 13 bases between. CDR1 and CDR2 from the germline V gene are SGHRS and YFSETQ.

The gene calls are TRBV5-1 and TRBJ1-1; D ambiguous. Trimming cost V 1 base and J 3 bases, with 10 bases left between them. In germline, CDR1 is SGHRS, CDR2 YFSETQ. The CDR3 length is 14 residues. CDR3 nucleotide sequence: TGCGCCAGCAGCTTGCGGGTAGGAGACACTGAAGCTTTCTTT. Protein product: CASSLRVGDTEAFF. Supplemented by reference TRBV5-1 and TRBJ1-1, the full variable domain reads KAGVTQTPRYLIKTRGQQVTLSCSPISGHRSVSWYQQTPGQGLQFLFEYFSETQRNKGNFPGRFSGRQFSNSRSEMNVSTLELGDSALYLCASSLRVGDTEAFFGQGTRLTVV.

This clone appeared a single time. The chain has TRBV5-1 and TRBJ2-3, with D perhaps TRBD1 or TRBD2 (6 bases each). CDR3 length equals 16 residues. Germline V gives CDR1 SGHRS, CDR2 YFSETQ. Trimming removed 1 base at V and 2 bases at J, with 14 bases between. CDR3: CASSLPGGGLTDTQYF. CDR3 nucleotides: TGCGCCAGCAGCTTGCCCGGGGGCGGGCTCACAGATACGCAGTATTTT.

The V and J genes are TRBV7-2 and TRBJ1-1; D is perhaps TRBD1 (6 bases). Deletions cut 0 bases from V and 4 bases from J, with 12 bases between. Germline CDR1 and CDR2: SGHTA and FQGNSA. The CDR3 length is 15 residues. The CDR3 coding sequence is TGTGCCAGCAGCTTAGCGCGGGGGGCTATCACTGAAGCTTTCTTT. Translating gives CASSLARGAITEAFF.

This clone was recorded only once. Different DNA sequences within this sample yield the same CDR3. The gene calls are TRBV7-9 and TRBJ1-6; 8 nucleotides match TRBD1. V shed 5 bases and J 7 bases; nucleotides not matched to a gene: 4. Germline assignment: CDR1 SEHNR and CDR2 FQNEAQ (reference sequence). The CDR3 is made up of 14 amino acids. In nucleotides, the CDR3 is TGTGCCAGCAGCCCTGGACAGGGAAATTCACCCCTCCACTTT. It codes for CASSPGQGNSPLHF.

The V call is TRBV15, the J call TRBJ2-1; no firm D call. Germline V gene data show CDR1 as LNHNV and CDR2 as YYDKDF (reference sequence). CDR3 length equals 15 residues. V dropped 0 bases and J dropped 2 bases, with 8 bases sitting between them. The CDR3 bases are TGTGCCACCAGCAGAGATGGGATGCCCTACAATGAGCAGTTCTTC. It codes for CATSRDGMPYNEQFF. Full variable domain (rest looked up from reference TRBV15 and TRBJ2-1): DAMVIQNPRYQVTQFGKPVTLSCSQTLNHNVMYWYQQKSSQAPKLLFHYYDKDFNNEADTPDNFQSRRPNTSFCFLDIRSPGLGDTAMYLCATSRDGMPYNEQFFGPGTRLTVL.